This record covers a single T cell receptor beta chain. The junction had 7 bases not matched to a gene; V was cut back by 8 bases and J by 3 bases. CDR3 length: 14 amino acids. From germline, CDR1 is LNHDA and CDR2 SQIVND (reference sequence). This entry belongs to a study of blood T cell repertoires in COVID-19. As for the study in general: The samples span acute and convalescent COVID-19 from the United States, Italy and Spain. T cells, B-cell-depleted T cells, or PBMCs provided the cDNA or gDNA that served as material.

All enrollees were about 18 to 100 years old and from roughly 22 US areas. Clinical history as reported by participants underpinned cohort assignment. The data were produced by immunoSEQ multiplex PCR, yet TCRdb's version contains in-frame clones alone and is incomplete. The sample carries roughly 170,000 clones, more than 70% recorded once. The genes are TRBV19 and TRBJ1-1; 9 bases fit TRBD1. This TCR came from a woman between 45 and 65 years old in a cohort exposed to, infected with or recovered from COVID-19 (not recorded which). Sequenced: PBMCs or T cells enriched from blood (not recorded which). The CDR3 sequence: CASSYRGRDTEAFF. DNA for the CDR3: TGTGCCAGTTCGTACAGGGGGCGGGACACTGAAGCTTTCTTT.